This is a list of T cell receptor beta chains from one sample in a study of tumor T cells in aggressive B-cell lymphoma. Some clones are missing from TCRdb's copy, which holds only in-frame ones; the method was immunoSEQ multiplex PCR. The sample has about 2,100 clones, 85% to 95% seen once. The sequenced material came from tumor tissue. The receptors were sampled from an adult with diffuse large B cell lymphoma. CDR3s leave out the opening cysteine and the closing phenylalanine or tryptophan. Fields, in order: J gene, CDR3 length, V gene, clone size, CDR3 protein. Only some rows state a clone size, as once, few, many or a class for expanded clones.

TRBJ2-7 | 14 | TRBV4-1 | - | ASSQDLGSGTYEQY
TRBJ1-1 | 14 | TRBV18 | once | ASSPRFGAPDTEAF
TRBJ2-7 | 13 | TRBV13 | - | ASSLTGTGNYEQY
TRBJ2-1 | 12 | TRBV4-3 | - | ASSQDQTSGSKF
TRBJ2-7 | 11 | TRBV7-2 | - | ASSSGTPYEQY
TRBJ1-2 | 13 | TRBV19 | - | ASSIQGTSAYGYT
TRBJ2-5 | 11 | TRBV11-2 | - | ASSLGQQETQY
TRBJ2-7 | 12 | TRBV19 | - | ASSSVSSTYEQY
TRBJ2-7 | 12 | TRBV9 | - | ASSAGRDTYEQY
TRBJ1-6 | 13 | TRBV21-1 | - | ASSKVRDSNSPLH
TRBJ2-3 | 14 | TRBV14 | - | ASSQDSGFGTDTQY
TRBJ1-2 | 10 | TRBV10-2 | - | ATTDSSYGYT
TRBJ2-3 | 10 | TRBV6-1 | - | ASSEAADTQY
TRBJ2-3 | 13 | TRBV7-9 | - | ASSPRALEGDTQY
TRBJ1-5 | 12 | TRBV18 | once | ASSMSGINQPQH
TRBJ2-2 | 14 | TRBV4-3 | - | ASSQDRQQNTGELF
TRBJ2-5 | 10 | TRBV2 | - | ASSDQRASQY
TRBJ2-7 | 15 | TRBV11-2 | - | ASSLSTLILRDHEQY
TRBJ2-4 | 15 | TRBV7-9 | once | ASSLASGVLRTDIQY
TRBJ2-7 | 11 | TRBV10-3 | - | AIRSGTDYEQY
TRBJ2-1 | 12 | TRBV5-6 | - | ASSFPAGVGEQF
TRBJ2-7 | 12 | TRBV2 | - | ASSEISGNYEQY
TRBJ1-5 | 15 | TRBV7-8 | - | ASSLGTGGWNNQPQH
TRBJ2-2 | 11 | TRBV30 | - | AWSNSNTGELF
TRBJ1-5 | 13 | TRBV28 | - | ASSLTDNSNQPQH
TRBJ2-7 | 10 | TRBV11-2 | - | ASSSELYEQY
TRBJ1-2 | 12 | TRBV7-9 | few | ASSHLGQNYGYT